These 12 T cell receptor beta chains originate from one sample sequenced in a study of T cell responses to AZD1222 COVID-19 vaccine. Assay used: immunoSEQ multiplex PCR; TCRdb lists only in-frame clones, some missing. This sample carries 130,000 or so clones, approximately 94% of them seen once, and the ten largest clones take 6.6%. This material consisted of peripheral blood, taken on day 0 of AZD1222 vaccination. All receptors come from an adult in good health.

This clone was seen just once. The chain is built from TRBV30 and TRBJ2-2; D tentatively fits TRBD1 or TRBD2 (6 bases each). V was shortened by 3 bases and J by 5 bases, with 16 bases between the two germline ends. CDR3 length: 15 amino acids. Germline V CDR1 and CDR2: GTSNPN, SVGIG (reference sequence). The DNA of the CDR3 is TGTGCCTGGAGGGGGGGCGTTTCGCAAACCGGGGAGCTGTTTTTT. Translating gives CAWRGGVSQTGELFF.

This chain connects TRBV2 to TRBJ2-3; 7 nucleotides align to TRBD1. The junction had 9 bases not matched to a gene; V was cut back by 8 bases and J by 4 bases. The CDR3 runs to 14 residues. The germline CDR1 and CDR2 sequences are SNHLY and FYNNEI. The CDR3 sequence: CASADRVGPDTQYF. DNA of the CDR3: TGTGCCAGCGCAGACAGGGTTGGTCCAGATACGCAGTATTTT.

V usage is TRBV7-9 and J usage is TRBJ1-4, with 8 bases fitting TRBD1. V lost 3 bases to trimming and J lost 2 bases; unmatched junction nucleotides: 5. Germline V gene sequence: CDR1 SEHNR, CDR2 FQNEAQ (reference sequence). The CDR3 consists of 16 residues. The CDR3 DNA sequence: TGTGCCAGCAGCTTGGGACAGGTTCAGACTAATGAAAAACTGTTTTTT. The encoded protein is CASSLGQVQTNEKLFF.

The genes are TRBV19 and TRBJ2-7, with D unclear. This CDR3 region has 14 residues. The V and J ends lost 6 bases and 2 bases respectively, with 14 bases between them. Germline V CDR1 and CDR2: LNHDA, SQIVND (reference sequence). The DNA of the CDR3 is TGTGCCAGTAGAGCCCCCGGGCACCCCTACGAGCAGTACTTC. Translating it yields CASRAPGHPYEQYF.

The V and J genes are TRBV6-5 and TRBJ2-7; no clear D. V was shortened by 0 bases and J by 1 base, with 10 bases between the two germline ends. The CDR3 runs 15 residues. Germline lookup yields CDR1 MNHEY and CDR2 SVGAGI. The CDR3, as DNA: TGTGCCAGCAGTTACTCGATAGTAGGGTCCTACGAGCAGTACTTC. Encoded protein: CASSYSIVGSYEQYF.

This chain connects TRBV25-1 to TRBJ2-3; TRBD2 is a possible D gene (5 bases). The germline V and J ends were trimmed by 5 bases and 1 base, with 10 bases remaining between them. Germline V gene sequence: CDR1 MGHDK, CDR2 SYGVNS. The CDR3 spans 14 residues. This chain's CDR3 is CASSPAGRTDTQYF. DNA for the CDR3: TGTGCCAGCAGTCCTGCGGGCCGCACAGATACGCAGTATTTT.

The chain couples TRBV28 to TRBJ1-1; possible D gene TRBD1, 6 bases. Germline values: CDR1 MDHEN, CDR2 SYDVKM. The CDR3 loop spans 12 amino acids. V lost 7 bases and J lost 12, with 18 bases in between. This CDR3 reads CASTSGGRDTFF. In nucleotides, the CDR3 is TGTGCCAGCACCTCCGGCGGCAGGGACACTTTCTTT.

This chain uses TRBV28 with TRBJ1-2, with D possibly being TRBD1 (5 bases). Germline V CDR1 and CDR2: MDHEN, SYDVKM. The germline V and J ends were trimmed by 7 bases and 2 bases, with 14 bases remaining between them. The CDR3 consists of 14 residues. The CDR3 DNA follows: TGTGCCAGCACCCGAGGGGTGAGGAACTATGGCTACACCTTC. It yields the protein CASTRGVRNYGYTF.

Comment on this clone: Other DNA sequences within the sample encode an identical CDR3. The chain uses TRBV14 and TRBJ2-5, with no clear D. CDR1 and CDR2 from the germline V gene are SGHDN and FVKESK. The V and J ends lost 1 base and 4 bases respectively, with 4 bases between them. This CDR3 spans 12 amino acids. The CDR3 nucleotides are TGTGCCAGCAGCCAAGGTCGAGAGACCCAGTACTTC. As protein: CASSQGRETQYF.

The genes are TRBV6-5 and TRBJ2-5, with 13 bases lining up with TRBD2. Losses at the gene ends were 0 bases for V and 5 bases for J; bases not matched to a gene: 0. The CDR3 has 15 amino acids. CDR1 and CDR2 (germline): MNHEY, SVGAGI. The CDR3 reads CASSYSTSGRETQYF. DNA for the CDR3: TGTGCCAGCAGTTACTCGACTAGCGGGAGGGAGACCCAGTACTTC.

This clone was seen just once. This chain joins TRBV30 and TRBJ1-2; tentative D call: TRBD1 (6 bases). Germline CDR1 reads GTSNPN; CDR2 reads SVGIG (reference sequence). V lost 0 bases and J 4 bases, leaving 18 bases between the germline ends. The CDR3 spans 16 residues. The DNA for the CDR3 is TGTGCCTGGAGTGTATTGGGGCCAGGGGAGAGCTATGGCTACACCTTC. This translates into CAWSVLGPGESYGYTF. Variable domain in full (rest from reference TRBV30 and TRBJ1-2): SQTIHQWPATLVQPVGSPLSLECTVEGTSNPNLYWYRQAAGRGLQLLFYSVGIGQISSEVPQNLSASRPQDRQFILSSKKLLLSDSGFYLCAWSVLGPGESYGYTFGSGTRLTVV.

This clone showed up just once. V usage is TRBV30 and J usage is TRBJ2-7, with 11 bases identical to TRBD1. The V segment lost 6 bases and the J segment 0 bases; nucleotides outside the gene matches: 10. Germline V gene sequence: CDR1 GTSNPN, CDR2 SVGIG (reference sequence). CDR3 length: 16 residues. In DNA, the CDR3 is TGTGCCTGCTATTCGTGGGGGACAGGGGGCTCCTACGAGCAGTACTTC. It is translated as CACYSWGTGGSYEQYF.